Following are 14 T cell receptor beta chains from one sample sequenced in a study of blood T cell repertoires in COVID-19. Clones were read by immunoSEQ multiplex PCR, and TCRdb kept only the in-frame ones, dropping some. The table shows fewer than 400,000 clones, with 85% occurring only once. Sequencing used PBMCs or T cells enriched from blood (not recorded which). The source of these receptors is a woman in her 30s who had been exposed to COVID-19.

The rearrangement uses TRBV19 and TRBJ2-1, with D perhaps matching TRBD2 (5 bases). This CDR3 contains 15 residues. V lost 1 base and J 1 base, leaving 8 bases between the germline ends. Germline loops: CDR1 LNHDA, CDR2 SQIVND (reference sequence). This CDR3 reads CASSIGSGSYNEQFF. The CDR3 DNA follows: TGTGCCAGTAGTATAGGGAGCGGATCCTACAATGAGCAGTTCTTC.

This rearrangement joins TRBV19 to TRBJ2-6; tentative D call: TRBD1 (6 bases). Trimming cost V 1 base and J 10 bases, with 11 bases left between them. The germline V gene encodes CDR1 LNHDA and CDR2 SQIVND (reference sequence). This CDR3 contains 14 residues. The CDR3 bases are TGTGCCAGTAGTATAGGCCAGGGGTCAAACGTCCTGACTTTC. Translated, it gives CASSIGQGSNVLTF. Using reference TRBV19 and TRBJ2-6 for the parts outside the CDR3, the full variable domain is DGGITQSPKYLFRKEGQNVTLSCEQNLNHDAMYWYRQDPGQGLRLIYYSQIVNDFQKGDIAEGYSVSREKKESFPLTVTSAQKNPTAFYLCASSIGQGSNVLTFGAGSRLTVL.

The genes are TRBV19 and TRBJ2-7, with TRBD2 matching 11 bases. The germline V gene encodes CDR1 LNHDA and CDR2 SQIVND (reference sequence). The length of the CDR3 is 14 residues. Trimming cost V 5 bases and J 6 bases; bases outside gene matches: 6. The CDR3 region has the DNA TGTGCCAGTAGTGTAGCGGGGGGGCCTTTCGAGCAGTACTTC. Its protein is CASSVAGGPFEQYF.

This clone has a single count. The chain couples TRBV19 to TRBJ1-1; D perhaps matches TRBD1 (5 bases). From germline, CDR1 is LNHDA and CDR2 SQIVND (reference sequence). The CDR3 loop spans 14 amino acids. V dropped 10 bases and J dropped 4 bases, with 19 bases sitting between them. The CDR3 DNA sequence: TGTGCCATTAAACCCCAGGGATTCGGCACTGAAGCTTTCTTT. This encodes CAIKPQGFGTEAFF. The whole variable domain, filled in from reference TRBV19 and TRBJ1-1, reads DGGITQSPKYLFRKEGQNVTLSCEQNLNHDAMYWYRQDPGQGLRLIYYSQIVNDFQKGDIAEGYSVSREKKESFPLTVTSAQKNPTAFYLCAIKPQGFGTEAFFGQGTRLTVV.

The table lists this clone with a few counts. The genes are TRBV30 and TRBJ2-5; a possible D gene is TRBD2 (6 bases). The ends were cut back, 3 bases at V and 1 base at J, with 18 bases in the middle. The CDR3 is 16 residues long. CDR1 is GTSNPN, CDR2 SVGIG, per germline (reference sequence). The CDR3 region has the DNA TGTGCCTGGAGCCCCAGGAAGGGGAGGCCCCAAGAGACCCAGTACTTC. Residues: CAWSPRKGRPQETQYF.

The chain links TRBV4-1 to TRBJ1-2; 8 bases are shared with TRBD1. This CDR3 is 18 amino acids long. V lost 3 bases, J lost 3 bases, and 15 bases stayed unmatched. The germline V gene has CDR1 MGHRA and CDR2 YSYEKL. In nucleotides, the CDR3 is TGCGCCAGCAGCCACTTCATAAACAGCAGGGGGCTTGACTATGGCTACACCTTC. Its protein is CASSHFINSRGLDYGYTF.

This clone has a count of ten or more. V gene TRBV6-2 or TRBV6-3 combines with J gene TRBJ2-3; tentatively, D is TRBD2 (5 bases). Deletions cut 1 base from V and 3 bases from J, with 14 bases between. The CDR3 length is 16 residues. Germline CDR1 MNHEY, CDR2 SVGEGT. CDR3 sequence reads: CASSYYGLGMTDTQYF. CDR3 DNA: TGTGCCAGCAGTTACTATGGGCTCGGGATGACAGATACGCAGTATTTT.

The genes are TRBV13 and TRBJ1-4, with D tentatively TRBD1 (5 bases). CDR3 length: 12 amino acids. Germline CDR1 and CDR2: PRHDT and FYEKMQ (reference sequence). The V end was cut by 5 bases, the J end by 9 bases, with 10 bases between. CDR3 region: CASSVDSQKLFF. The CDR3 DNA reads TGTGCCAGCAGCGTAGACAGCCAAAAACTGTTTTTT.

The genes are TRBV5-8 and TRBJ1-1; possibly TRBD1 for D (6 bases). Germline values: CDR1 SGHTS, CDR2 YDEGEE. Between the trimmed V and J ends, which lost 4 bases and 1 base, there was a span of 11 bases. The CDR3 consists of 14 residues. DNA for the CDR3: TGTGCCAGCAGCGGACAGTCGAAGAACACTGAAGCTTTCTTT. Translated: CASSGQSKNTEAFF.

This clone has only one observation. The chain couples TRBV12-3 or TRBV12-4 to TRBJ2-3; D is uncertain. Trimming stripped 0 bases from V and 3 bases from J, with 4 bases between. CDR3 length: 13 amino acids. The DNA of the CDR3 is TGTGCCAGCAGTTTAGCACAGACAGATACGCAGTATTTT. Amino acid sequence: CASSLAQTDTQYF.

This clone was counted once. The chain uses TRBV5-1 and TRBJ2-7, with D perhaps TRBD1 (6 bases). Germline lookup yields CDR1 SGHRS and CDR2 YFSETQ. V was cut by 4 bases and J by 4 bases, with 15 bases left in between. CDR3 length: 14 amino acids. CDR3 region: CASSVDRTLYEQYF. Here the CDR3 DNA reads TGCGCCAGCAGCGTTGACAGGACCCTTTACGAGCAGTACTTC. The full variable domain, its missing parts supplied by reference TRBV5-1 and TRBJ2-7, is KAGVTQTPRYLIKTRGQQVTLSCSPISGHRSVSWYQQTPGQGLQFLFEYFSETQRNKGNFPGRFSGRQFSNSRSEMNVSTLELGDSALYLCASSVDRTLYEQYFGPGTRLTVT.

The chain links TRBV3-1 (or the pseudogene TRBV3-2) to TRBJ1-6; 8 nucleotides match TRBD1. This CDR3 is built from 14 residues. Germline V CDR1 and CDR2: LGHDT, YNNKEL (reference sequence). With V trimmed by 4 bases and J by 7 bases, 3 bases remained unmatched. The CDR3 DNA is TGTGCCAGCAGCCGGAACAGGGGGAATTCACCCCTCCACTTT. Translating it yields CASSRNRGNSPLHF.

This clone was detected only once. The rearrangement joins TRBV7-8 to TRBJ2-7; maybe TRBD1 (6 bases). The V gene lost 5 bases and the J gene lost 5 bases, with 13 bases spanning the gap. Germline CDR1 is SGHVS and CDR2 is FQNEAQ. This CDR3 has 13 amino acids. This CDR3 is CASSLIQGHEQYF. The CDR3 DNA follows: TGTGCCAGCAGCCTAATACAGGGCCACGAGCAGTACTTC.

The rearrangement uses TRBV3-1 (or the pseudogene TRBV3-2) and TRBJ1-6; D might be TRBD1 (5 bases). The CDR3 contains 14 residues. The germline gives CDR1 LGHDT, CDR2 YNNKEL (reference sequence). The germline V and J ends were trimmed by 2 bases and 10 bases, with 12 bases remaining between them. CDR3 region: CASSQLQGRSPLHF. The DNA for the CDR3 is TGTGCCAGCAGCCAACTTCAGGGCCGGTCACCCCTCCACTTT.